The 8 T cell receptor beta chains given below trace back to one sample, sequenced in a study of T-cell reconstitution after alpha-beta-depleted transplantation in children. The TCRbeta library was prepared with unique molecular identifiers. TCRdb fed the PCR reads into MiXCR, producing one record per CDR3 protein. The table lists 200,000 to 300,000 distinct CDR3 sequences, around 12% of them singletons. The sequences come from PBMCs from the stem cell graft donor, collected from the stem cell graft. The source of these receptors is a human donor who donated a stem cell graft to a child with acute lymphoblastic leukemia.

Regarding this clonotype: A much larger clone sits a single nucleotide away, making a read error possible. The CDR3 spells CASSTQGTNENIQYF. The DNA of the CDR3 is TGTGCCAGCAGCACACAAGGGACTAATGAAAACATTCAGTACTTC. The V call is TRBV5-6, the J call TRBJ2-4; 7 bases agree with TRBD2. The CDR3 loop spans 15 amino acids. Germline-derived CDR1 and CDR2 are SGHDT and YYEEEE. Losses at the gene ends were 4 bases for V and 5 bases for J; bases not matched to a gene: 9. Looking up the rest from reference TRBV5-6 and TRBJ2-4 gives the full variable domain: DAGVTQSPTHLIKTRGQQVTLRCSPKSGHDTVSWYQQALGQGPQFIFQYYEEEERQRGNFPDRFSGHQFPNYSSELNVNALLLGDSALYLCASSTQGTNENIQYFGAGTRLSVL.

This clonotype was seen repeatedly, ten times or more. The J gene is TRBJ2-1, the V gene TRBV5-1, with TRBD2 identical over 7 bases. Per the germline V gene, CDR1 is SGHRS and CDR2 is YFSETQ. V trimming: 3 bases; J trimming: 0 bases; junction bases outside the gene matches: 6. The CDR3 length is 16 residues. CDR3 residues: CASSSSGGSSYNEQFF. The CDR3 bases are TGCGCCAGCAGCTCTTCCGGGGGGTCCTCCTACAATGAGCAGTTCTTC.

This clonotype was recorded at least ten times. This chain joins TRBV4-2 and TRBJ2-7; 11 nucleotides match TRBD2. The trim removed 4 bases at V and 2 bases at J, leaving 7 bases unmatched. The germline CDR1 and CDR2 sequences are LGHNA and YNFKEQ. CDR3 length: 16 residues. Here the CDR3 reads CASSLSLAGGTYEQYF. CDR3 bases: TGTGCCAGCAGCCTAAGCCTAGCGGGAGGTACCTACGAGCAGTACTTC.

The chain links TRBV5-1 to TRBJ2-5, with TRBD1 matching 8 bases. J was trimmed by 4 bases and V by 4 bases; bases with no gene match: 9. The CDR3 runs 15 residues. Looked up from germline, CDR1 is SGHRS and CDR2 is YFSETQ. CDR3 region: CASSPSDRGIETQYF. Written as DNA, the CDR3 is TGCGCCAGCAGCCCATCTGACAGGGGTATAGAGACCCAGTACTTC.

As regards this clonotype: This could be a read error, since a much larger clone is one nucleotide away. The CDR3 region has the DNA TGTGCCAGCAGAACCTTCATACAGGACTCTGGAAACACCATATATTTT. Encoded protein: CASRTFIQDSGNTIYF. The rearrangement links TRBV6-1 to TRBJ1-3; D might be TRBD1 (5 bases). Germline V CDR1 and CDR2: MNHNS, SASEGT. Trimming took off 6 bases at V and 0 bases at J, with 15 bases between the two ends. The CDR3 length is 16 residues.

This clonotype has at least ten counts. The chain has TRBV12-3 or TRBV12-4 and TRBJ1-1; possible D gene TRBD1, 6 bases. This CDR3 comprises 14 residues. The ends were cut back, 1 base at V and 3 bases at J, with 9 bases in the middle. CDR3 DNA: TGTGCCAGCAGTTTAGAAACAGGGTACACTGAAGCTTTCTTT. It is translated as CASSLETGYTEAFF.

The rearrangement links TRBV6-5 to TRBJ1-1; TRBD1 is a possible D gene (6 bases). The V end was cut by 2 bases, the J end by 10 bases, with 11 bases between. The CDR3 has 12 amino acids. Germline loops: CDR1 MNHEY, CDR2 SVGAGI. The CDR3 DNA is TGTGCCAGCAGTTACGGGGGCGCGGGAGCTTTCTTT. This translates into CASSYGGAGAFF.

This clonotype was recorded many times. V and J are TRBV12-3 or TRBV12-4 and TRBJ2-2; the D is unclear. The CDR3 covers 13 residues. V was shortened by 8 bases and J by 6 bases, with 13 bases between the two germline ends. The CDR3 sequence is CASSTSVAGELFF. CDR3 nucleotide sequence: TGTGCCAGCTCTACCTCGGTTGCCGGGGAGCTGTTTTTT.